The sequence of this T cell receptor (beta chain) was determined in a study of CD8+ T cells in alopecia areata. Study-wide findings and caveats: It was lesional scalp, especially alopecia totalis/universalis, that showed higher clonality than normal scalp.

Noted treatment: oral pan-JAK inhibitor, 5-10 mg twice daily. Sorting separated CD4+ and CD8+ T cells out of PBMCs. CDR1 is SNHLY, CDR2 FYNNEI, per germline. CDR3 length: 15 residues. V shed 4 bases, J shed 10 bases, and the junction held 9 bases outside the gene matches. cDNA reverse transcribed from extracted RNA served as the sequencing template. Only in-frame clones appear in the TCRdb table, and some are missing; sequencing was by immunoSEQ multiplex PCR. The repertoire includes about 180,000 clones, approximately 59% of them detected once, and around 15% sits in the top ten. Details on this clone: Its antigen is as yet unknown.

The chain links TRBV2 to TRBJ1-6, with 8 bases fitting TRBD1. This receptor was taken from a human donor with alopecia areata. This material consisted of CD4+ T cells sorted from blood, taken at approximately week 55, from a patient treated with tofacitinib. The CDR3 nucleotides read TGTGCCAGCAGTGTTGGCAGGGGGCTTGAATCACCCCTCCACTTT. This codes for CASSVGRGLESPLHF.